This T cell receptor beta chain came from a study of control samples from healthy donors and cancer patients. CDR1 and CDR2 (germline): ENHRY, SYGVKD. The CDR3 extends over 16 amino acids. The V and J ends lost 0 bases and 1 base, in that order; junction bases with no gene match: 1. Repertoires were generated with immunoSEQ multiplex PCR, while TCRdb's copy carries only in-frame clones and drops some. The top ten hold 0.95% to 1.3% of the sample, which has roughly 120,000 clones, 80% to 90% seen once. The chain combines TRBV10-3 with TRBJ2-2, with 8 positions matching TRBD1. This TCR came from a woman in her 50s with colorectal cancer. The specimen was PBMCs. For the CDR3, the DNA is TGTGCCATCAGTGAGTCAGGACAGGGGAACACCGGGGAGCTGTTTTTT. Residues: CAISESGQGNTGELFF.